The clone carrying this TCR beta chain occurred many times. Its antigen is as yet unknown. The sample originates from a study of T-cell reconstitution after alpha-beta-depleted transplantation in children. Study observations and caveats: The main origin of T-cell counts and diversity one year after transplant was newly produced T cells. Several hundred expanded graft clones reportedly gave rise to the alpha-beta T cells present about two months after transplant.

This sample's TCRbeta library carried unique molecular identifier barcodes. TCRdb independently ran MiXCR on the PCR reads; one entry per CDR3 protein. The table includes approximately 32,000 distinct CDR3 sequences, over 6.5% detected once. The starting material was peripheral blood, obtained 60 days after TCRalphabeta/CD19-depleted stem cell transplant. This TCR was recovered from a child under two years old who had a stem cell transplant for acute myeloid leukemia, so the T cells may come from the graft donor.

CDR3 loop: CASPRGYITDTQYF. In DNA, the CDR3 is TGTGCCAGCCCCCGGGGGTACATCACAGATACGCAGTATTTT. V usage is TRBV11-2 and J usage is TRBJ2-3; possibly TRBD2 for D (6 bases). This CDR3 has 14 amino acids. V was cut by 8 bases and J by 2 bases, with 14 bases left in between. Per the germline V gene, CDR1 is SGHAT and CDR2 is FQNNGV.